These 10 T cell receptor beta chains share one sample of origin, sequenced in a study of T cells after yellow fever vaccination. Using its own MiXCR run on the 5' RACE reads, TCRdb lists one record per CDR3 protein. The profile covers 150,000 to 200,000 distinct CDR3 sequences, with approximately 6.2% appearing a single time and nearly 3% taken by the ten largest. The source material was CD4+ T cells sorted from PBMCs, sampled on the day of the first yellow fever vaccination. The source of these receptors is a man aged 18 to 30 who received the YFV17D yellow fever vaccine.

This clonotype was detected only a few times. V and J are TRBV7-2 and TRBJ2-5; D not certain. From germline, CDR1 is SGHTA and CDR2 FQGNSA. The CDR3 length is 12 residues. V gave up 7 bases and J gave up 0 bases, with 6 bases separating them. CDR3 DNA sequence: TGTGCCAGCACCTCAAACCAAGAGACCCAGTACTTC. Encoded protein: CASTSNQETQYF.

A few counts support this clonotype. The CDR3 sequence: CASSLRHQMNGYTF. For the CDR3, the DNA is TGTGCCAGCAGCTTGAGGCACCAGATGAATGGCTACACCTTC. V gene TRBV12-3 or TRBV12-4 combines with J gene TRBJ1-2; D gene ambiguous. V lost 6 bases, J lost 6 bases, and 17 bases lay in between. CDR3 length equals 14 residues.

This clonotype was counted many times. This chain's CDR3 is CASSPAEEASYGYTF. The CDR3 coding sequence is TGTGCCAGCAGTCCCGCCGAGGAGGCCAGCTATGGCTACACCTTC. The J gene is TRBJ1-2, the V gene TRBV12-3 or TRBV12-4; D is undetermined. Trimming took 5 bases from V and 4 from J, leaving 17 bases between them. The CDR3 loop spans 15 amino acids.

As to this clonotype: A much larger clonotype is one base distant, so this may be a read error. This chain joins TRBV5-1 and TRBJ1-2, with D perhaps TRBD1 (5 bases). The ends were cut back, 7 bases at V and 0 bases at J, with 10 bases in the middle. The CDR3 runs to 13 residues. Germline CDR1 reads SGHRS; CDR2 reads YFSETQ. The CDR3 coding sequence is TGCGCCAGCCGGGACGGGGCTAACTATGGCTACACCTTC. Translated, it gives CASRDGANYGYTF. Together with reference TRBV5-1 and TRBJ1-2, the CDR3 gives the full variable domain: KAGVTQTPRYLIKTRGQQVTLSCSPISGHRSVSWYQQTPGQGLQFLFEYFSETQRNKGNFPGRFSGRQFSNSRSEMNVSTLELGDSALYLCASRDGANYGYTFGSGTRLTVV.

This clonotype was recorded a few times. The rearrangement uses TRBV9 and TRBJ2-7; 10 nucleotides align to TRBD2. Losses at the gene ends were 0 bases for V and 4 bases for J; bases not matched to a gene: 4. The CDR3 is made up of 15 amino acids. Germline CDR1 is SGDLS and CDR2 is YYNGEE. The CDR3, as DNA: TGTGCCAGCAGCGTAGAAGCGGGGGGGCTGTACGAGCAGTACTTC. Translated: CASSVEAGGLYEQYF.

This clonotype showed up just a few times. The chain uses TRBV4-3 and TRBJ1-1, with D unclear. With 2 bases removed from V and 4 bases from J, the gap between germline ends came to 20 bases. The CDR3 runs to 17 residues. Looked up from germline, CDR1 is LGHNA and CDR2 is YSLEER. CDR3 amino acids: CASSQQPAPGGGTEAFF. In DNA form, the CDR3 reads TGCGCCAGCAGCCAACAACCCGCCCCGGGCGGTGGCACTGAAGCTTTCTTT.

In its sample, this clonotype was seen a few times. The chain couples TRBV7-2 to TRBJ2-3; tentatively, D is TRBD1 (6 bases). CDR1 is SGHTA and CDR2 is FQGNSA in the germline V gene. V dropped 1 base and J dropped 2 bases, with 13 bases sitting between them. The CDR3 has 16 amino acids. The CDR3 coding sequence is TGTGCCAGCAGCTTAGGGCCTCAGGGGCTCACAGATACGCAGTATTTT. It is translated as CASSLGPQGLTDTQYF.

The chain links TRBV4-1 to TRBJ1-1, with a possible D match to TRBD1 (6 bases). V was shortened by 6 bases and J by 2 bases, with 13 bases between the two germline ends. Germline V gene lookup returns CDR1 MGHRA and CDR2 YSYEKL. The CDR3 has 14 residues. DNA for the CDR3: TGCGCCAGCAGGGGGGCGTTGAGAAACACTGAAGCTTTCTTT. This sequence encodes CASRGALRNTEAFF.

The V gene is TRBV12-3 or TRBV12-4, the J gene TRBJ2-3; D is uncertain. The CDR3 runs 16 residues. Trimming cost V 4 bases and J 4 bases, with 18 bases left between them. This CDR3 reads CASSSPPLIESDTQYF. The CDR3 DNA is TGTGCCAGCAGTTCCCCCCCTTTAATAGAGTCAGATACGCAGTATTTT.

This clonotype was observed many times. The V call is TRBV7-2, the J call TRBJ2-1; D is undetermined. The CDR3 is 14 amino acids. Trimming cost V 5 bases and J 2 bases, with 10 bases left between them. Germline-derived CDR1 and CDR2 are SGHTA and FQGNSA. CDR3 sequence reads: CASSTPRPYNEQFF. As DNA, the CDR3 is TGTGCCAGCAGCACACCACGACCCTACAATGAGCAGTTCTTC.